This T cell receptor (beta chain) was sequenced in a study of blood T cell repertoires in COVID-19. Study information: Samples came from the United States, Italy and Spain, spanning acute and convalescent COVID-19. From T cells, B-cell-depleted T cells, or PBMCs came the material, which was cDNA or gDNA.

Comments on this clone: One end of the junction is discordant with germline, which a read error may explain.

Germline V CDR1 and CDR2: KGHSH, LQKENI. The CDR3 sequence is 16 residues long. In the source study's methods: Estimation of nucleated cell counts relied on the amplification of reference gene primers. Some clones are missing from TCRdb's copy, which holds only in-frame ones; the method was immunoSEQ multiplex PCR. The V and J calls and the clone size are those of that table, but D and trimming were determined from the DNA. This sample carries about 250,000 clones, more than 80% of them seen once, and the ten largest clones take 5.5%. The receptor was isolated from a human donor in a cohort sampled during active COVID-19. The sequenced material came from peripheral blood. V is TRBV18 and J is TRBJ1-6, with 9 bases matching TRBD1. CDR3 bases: TGTGCCAGCTCCCCACGAGGGGACAGGGAAGGTTCACCCCTCCACTTT. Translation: CASSPRGDREGSPLHF.